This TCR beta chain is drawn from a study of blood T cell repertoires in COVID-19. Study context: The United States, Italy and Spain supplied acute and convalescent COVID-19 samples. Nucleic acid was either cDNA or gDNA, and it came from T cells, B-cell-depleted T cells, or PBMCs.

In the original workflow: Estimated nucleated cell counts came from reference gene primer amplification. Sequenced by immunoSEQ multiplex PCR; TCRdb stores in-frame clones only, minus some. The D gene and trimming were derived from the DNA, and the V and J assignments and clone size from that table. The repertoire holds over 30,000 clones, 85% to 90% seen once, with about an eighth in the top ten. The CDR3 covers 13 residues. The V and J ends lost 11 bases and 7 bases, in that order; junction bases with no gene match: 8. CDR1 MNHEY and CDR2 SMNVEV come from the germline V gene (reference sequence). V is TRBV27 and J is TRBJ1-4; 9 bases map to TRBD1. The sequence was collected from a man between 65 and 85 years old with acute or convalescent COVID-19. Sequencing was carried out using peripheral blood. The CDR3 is CAVRDREAEKLFF. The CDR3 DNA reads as TGTGCCGTGAGGGACAGGGAGGCTGAAAAACTGTTTTTT. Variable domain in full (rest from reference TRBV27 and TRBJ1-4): EAQVTQNPRYLITVTGKKLTVTCSQNMNHEYMSWYRQDPGLGLRQIYYSMNVEVTDKGDVPEGYKVSRKEKRNFPLILESPSPNQTSLYFCAVRDREAEKLFFGSGTQLSVL.